The 32 T cell receptor beta chains presented below share a single source sample, sequenced in a study of blood T cell repertoires in COVID-19. This table comes from immunoSEQ multiplex PCR, and its TCRdb copy is limited to in-frame clones, with some not included. The sample comprises fewer than 350,000 clones, roughly 86% of which are singletons, and approximately 8.2% rests with the top ten. The specimen sequenced was peripheral blood. The receptor set was obtained from a man between 35 and 55 years old with active or convalescent COVID-19.

V is TRBV2 and J is TRBJ2-1; D remains unclear. The CDR3 spans 15 residues. CDR1 and CDR2 from the germline V gene are SNHLY and FYNNEI. The V end lost 1 base, the J end lost 2 bases, and 9 bases lay between the germline ends. The CDR3 sequence: CASSEVLQTYNEQFF. The CDR3 DNA is TGTGCCAGCAGTGAAGTCCTCCAGACCTACAATGAGCAGTTCTTC.

V usage is TRBV3-1 (or the pseudogene TRBV3-2) and J usage is TRBJ2-1; TRBD1 matches 8 bases. V was clipped by 4 bases and J by 14 bases; unmatched bases: 19. The CDR3 has 16 residues. Germline values: CDR1 LGHDT, CDR2 YNNKEL (reference sequence). CDR3 residues: CASSRGTGELGTVEFF. As DNA, the CDR3 is TGTGCCAGCAGCCGGGGGACAGGAGAATTGGGGACTGTGGAGTTCTTC.

The chain joins TRBV19 to TRBJ1-5, with TRBD1 matching 7 bases. The germline V gene has CDR1 LNHDA and CDR2 SQIVND (reference sequence). This CDR3 has 16 amino acids. J gave up 0 bases and V 8 bases, and 10 bases lay outside the gene matches. The CDR3 DNA follows: TGTGCCAGTGCAGGGGGAAGGGGTGTTAGCAATCAGCCCCAGCATTTT. This translates into CASAGGRGVSNQPQHF.

The V gene is TRBV27, the J gene TRBJ2-7; 8 bases agree with TRBD2. CDR1 MNHEY and CDR2 SMNVEV come from the germline V gene (reference sequence). This CDR3 region has 13 residues. V was clipped by 8 bases and J by 6 bases; unmatched bases: 9. CDR3 region: CASSLRGGPEQYF. Here the CDR3 DNA reads TGTGCCAGCTCCCTCCGGGGGGGCCCCGAGCAGTACTTC.

The chain carries TRBV19 and TRBJ1-2, with D perhaps TRBD1 (6 bases). The CDR3 has 11 residues. With 7 bases removed from V and 7 bases from J, the gap between germline ends came to 10 bases. Germline V gene data show CDR1 as LNHDA and CDR2 as SQIVND (reference sequence). CDR3 sequence: CASKQGGGYTF. For the CDR3, the DNA is TGTGCCAGTAAACAGGGTGGTGGCTACACCTTC.

The rearrangement links TRBV6-5 to TRBJ1-6, with D uncertain. Trimming took 3 bases from V and 0 from J, leaving 9 bases between them. The CDR3 spans 16 residues. Germline loops: CDR1 MNHEY, CDR2 SVGAGI. The DNA of the CDR3 is TGTGCCAGCAGTTATGGACTGATCTCCTATAATTCACCCCTCCACTTT. Translated, it gives CASSYGLISYNSPLHF.

Written as DNA, the CDR3 is TGTGCCATCACGGGTGAGGAGCCGCCCTACGAGCAGTACTTC. Its protein product is CAITGEEPPYEQYF. The rearrangement links TRBV10-3 to TRBJ2-7, with no clear D. V was clipped by 7 bases and J by 2 bases, with 15 bases between them. Germline loops: CDR1 ENHRY, CDR2 SYGVKD. This CDR3 is built from 14 residues.

The chain employs TRBV7-9 and TRBJ2-3; the match to TRBD1 covers 8 bases. The CDR3 spans 13 residues. The V and J ends lost 4 bases and 9 bases, in that order; junction bases with no gene match: 6. In germline, CDR1 is SEHNR, CDR2 FQNEAQ (reference sequence). CDR3 bases: TGTGCCAGCAGCTCGACAGGGGATGACACGCAGTATTTT. Translation: CASSSTGDDTQYF.

The chain employs TRBV6-4 and TRBJ1-6; a weak D match, TRBD1 (6 bases). The germline V gene encodes CDR1 MRHNA and CDR2 SNTAGT. V was clipped by 0 bases and J by 9 bases, with 9 bases between them. The CDR3 runs to 14 residues. In DNA form, the CDR3 reads TGTGCCAGCAGTGACTCCCAGGGGATTTCACCCCTCCACTTT. It specifies CASSDSQGISPLHF.

The chain is built from TRBV2 and TRBJ2-7; D is possibly TRBD1 (6 bases). Deletions cut 6 bases from V and 7 bases from J, with 16 bases between. The CDR3 loop spans 13 amino acids. Germline V gene sequence: CDR1 SNHLY, CDR2 FYNNEI. CDR3 sequence (DNA): TGTGCCAGCAGACGGGACATCGACGAGGAGCAGTACTTC. This translates into CASRRDIDEEQYF.

The V and J genes are TRBV6-5 and TRBJ2-1, with 12 nucleotides matching TRBD1. The trim removed 5 bases at V and 7 bases at J, leaving 6 bases unmatched. The CDR3 runs 15 residues. The germline CDR1 and CDR2 sequences are MNHEY and SVGAGI. CDR3 DNA: TGTGCCAGCAGTCCGGGACAGGGGGCTTGGAATGAGCAGTTCTTC. This codes for CASSPGQGAWNEQFF.

This clone turned up a few times. The chain joins TRBV7-2 to TRBJ1-6; TRBD1 might be the D (5 bases). The CDR3 is made up of 14 amino acids. CDR1 is SGHTA, CDR2 FQGNSA, per germline. Trimming removed 3 bases from V and 8 bases from J, with 11 bases in between. The CDR3 reads CASSLAGMDSPLHF. The CDR3 DNA follows: TGTGCCAGCAGCTTGGCAGGGATGGATTCACCCCTCCACTTT.

This clone showed up just once. The chain couples TRBV3-1 (or the pseudogene TRBV3-2) to TRBJ2-2; 8 bases map to TRBD2. The CDR3 runs 16 residues. After removal of 1 base from V and 4 bases from J, the junction contained 5 bases not matched to a gene. Germline V gene sequence: CDR1 LGHDT, CDR2 YNNKEL (reference sequence). The CDR3 sequence: CASSQGLAGVTGELFF. The CDR3 DNA reads as TGTGCCAGCAGCCAAGGTCTAGCGGGCGTCACCGGGGAGCTGTTTTTT.

The rearrangement joins TRBV2 to TRBJ1-5; D uncertain. Germline CDR1 SNHLY, CDR2 FYNNEI. V gave up 3 bases and J gave up 0 bases, with 6 bases separating them. The CDR3 totals 14 residues. The CDR3 bases are TGTGCCAGCAGTGATCCGAGTAGCAATCAGCCCCAGCATTTT. Encoded protein: CASSDPSSNQPQHF.

Only one count was recorded for this clone. This sequence joins TRBV3-1 (or the pseudogene TRBV3-2) and TRBJ2-7; TRBD1 aligns across 11 bases. CDR1 LGHDT and CDR2 YNNKEL come from the germline V gene (reference sequence). Trimming cost V 6 bases and J 5 bases; bases outside gene matches: 6. The CDR3 length is 14 residues. CDR3 region: CASRGQGGGNEQYF. Here the CDR3 DNA reads TGTGCCAGCAGGGGACAGGGGGGAGGGAACGAGCAGTACTTC.

The rearrangement links TRBV5-8 to TRBJ2-5, with D unclear. The CDR3 is 18 amino acids. Germline assignment: CDR1 SGHTS and CDR2 YDEGEE. Trimming pared 0 bases from V and 0 bases from J, leaving 18 bases between. CDR3 in amino acids: CASSLAWSPRRYQETQYF. The CDR3 bases are TGTGCCAGCAGCTTGGCCTGGAGCCCCCGAAGGTACCAAGAGACCCAGTACTTC. The full variable domain, its missing parts supplied by reference TRBV5-8 and TRBJ2-5, is EAGVTQSPTHLIKTRGQQATLRCSPISGHTSVYWYQQALGLGLQFLLWYDEGEERNRGNFPPRFSGRQFPNYSSELNVNALELEDSALYLCASSLAWSPRRYQETQYFGPGTRLLVL.

The gene calls are TRBV27 and TRBJ1-1; TRBD1 is a possible D gene (6 bases). The germline V gene has CDR1 MNHEY and CDR2 SMNVEV (reference sequence). The CDR3 covers 16 residues. V gave up 5 bases and J gave up 7 bases, with 23 bases separating them. The CDR3 loop is CASSPDGTRDTDEAFF. The DNA for the CDR3 is TGTGCCAGCAGTCCCGACGGGACCCGGGACACCGATGAAGCTTTCTTT.

The chain links TRBV19 to TRBJ2-7; 7 bases are a match to TRBD1. Trimming removed 4 bases from V and 3 bases from J; junction bases left unmatched: 6. This CDR3 is 14 amino acids long. Looked up from germline, CDR1 is LNHDA and CDR2 is SQIVND (reference sequence). Here the CDR3 DNA reads TGTGCCAGTAGTAGTAGACAGGGCGACTACGAGCAGTACTTC. It translates to CASSSRQGDYEQYF.

The rearrangement joins TRBV10-3 to TRBJ2-7; D may be TRBD1 (5 bases). In germline, CDR1 is ENHRY, CDR2 SYGVKD. The CDR3 runs 14 residues. V was pared by 10 bases and J by 5 bases, with 21 bases between. The CDR3 coding sequence is TGTGCCACCTTGCAGGGCTTCCAAACTGACGAGCAGTACTTC. This translates into CATLQGFQTDEQYF.

This chain links TRBV5-8 with TRBJ2-5, with a possible D match to TRBD2 (6 bases). The V end lost 6 bases, the J end lost 4 bases, and 19 bases lay between the germline ends. The CDR3 spans 15 residues. Germline CDR1 and CDR2: SGHTS and YDEGEE. CDR3 in amino acids: CASTPGGQGGETQYF. CDR3 bases: TGTGCCAGCACCCCTGGTGGGCAGGGAGGAGAGACCCAGTACTTC.

V is TRBV28 and J is TRBJ2-7; TRBD2 is a possible D gene (6 bases). V lost 2 bases, J lost 3 bases, and 8 bases lay in between. This CDR3 contains 13 residues. Germline V gives CDR1 MDHEN, CDR2 SYDVKM. CDR3 amino acids: CASSLGGFYEQYF. The DNA for the CDR3 is TGTGCCAGCAGTTTAGGGGGGTTCTACGAGCAGTACTTC.

The CDR3 protein is CASSTPGLAGKSTDTQYF. In DNA, the CDR3 is TGCGCCAGCAGCACACCGGGACTAGCGGGAAAGAGCACAGATACGCAGTATTTT. The chain employs TRBV5-1 and TRBJ2-3, with 13 bases that match TRBD2. Per germline, CDR1 SGHRS and CDR2 YFSETQ. CDR3 length equals 18 residues. Trimming at V came to 4 bases and at J to 0 bases, leaving 8 bases not matched to a gene.

The V and J genes are TRBV7-7 and TRBJ2-3; the D gene is possibly TRBD2 (5 bases). Per the germline V gene, CDR1 is SSHAT and CDR2 is FNYEAQ (reference sequence). Trimming took 4 bases from V and 1 from J, leaving 12 bases between them. This CDR3 contains 15 residues. The CDR3 is CASSSGLGGTDTQYF. CDR3 DNA sequence: TGTGCCAGCAGCTCTGGACTCGGGGGCACAGATACGCAGTATTTT.

The chain recombines TRBV7-9 with TRBJ2-3; 7 nucleotides align to TRBD1. Germline V gene lookup returns CDR1 SEHNR and CDR2 FQNEAQ (reference sequence). The CDR3 totals 17 residues. Trimming took 4 bases from V and 1 from J; bases not matched to a gene: 11. The DNA of the CDR3 is TGTGCCAGCAGCTCTTACGCAACAGGGGAAGGCACAGATACGCAGTATTTT. As protein: CASSSYATGEGTDTQYF.

This rearrangement joins TRBV6-5 to TRBJ2-3; D is undetermined. V lost 0 bases and J 2 bases, leaving 9 bases between the germline ends. Looked up from germline, CDR1 is MNHEY and CDR2 is SVGAGI. The CDR3 sequence is 15 residues long. The CDR3 is CASSYSMLPTDTQYF. In DNA, the CDR3 is TGTGCCAGCAGTTACTCGATGCTACCCACAGATACGCAGTATTTT.

This clone showed up just a few times. V gene TRBV5-1 combines with J gene TRBJ2-5; 7 positions agree with TRBD2. Germline V gene data show CDR1 as SGHRS and CDR2 as YFSETQ. V lost 0 bases to trimming and J lost 4 bases; unmatched junction nucleotides: 6. The CDR3 runs 15 residues. The CDR3: CASSLAREGGETQYF. The CDR3 bases are TGCGCCAGCAGCTTGGCGAGGGAGGGCGGAGAGACCCAGTACTTC. The complete variable domain, with remaining parts taken from reference TRBV5-1 and TRBJ2-5, reads KAGVTQTPRYLIKTRGQQVTLSCSPISGHRSVSWYQQTPGQGLQFLFEYFSETQRNKGNFPGRFSGRQFSNSRSEMNVSTLELGDSALYLCASSLAREGGETQYFGPGTRLLVL.

The chain joins TRBV27 to TRBJ2-5; 7 nucleotides agree with TRBD2. CDR3 length: 15 residues. Germline-derived CDR1 and CDR2 are MNHEY and SMNVEV (reference sequence). The V segment lost 5 bases and the J segment 2 bases; nucleotides outside the gene matches: 8. The CDR3 region is CASSVRLAHQETQYF. The CDR3 nucleotides read TGTGCCAGCAGTGTCAGACTAGCTCATCAAGAGACCCAGTACTTC.

The chain recombines TRBV5-4 with TRBJ1-1; 7 bases align to TRBD1. This CDR3 spans 15 amino acids. The germline V gene has CDR1 SGHNT and CDR2 YYREEE (reference sequence). V lost 4 bases, J lost 5 bases, and 11 bases stayed unmatched. The CDR3 DNA is TGTGCCAGCAGCGGCGGGACAGAGCCTCGGACTGAAGCTTTCTTT. As protein: CASSGGTEPRTEAFF. Variable domain in full (rest from reference TRBV5-4 and TRBJ1-1): ETGVTQSPTHLIKTRGQQVTLRCSSQSGHNTVSWYQQALGQGPQFIFQYYREEENGRGNFPPRFSGLQFPNYSSELNVNALELDDSALYLCASSGGTEPRTEAFFGQGTRLTVV.

V gene TRBV2 combines with J gene TRBJ1-5, with D uncertain. Trimming removed 6 bases from V and 0 bases from J, with 9 bases in between. The CDR3 runs 14 residues. Germline CDR1 SNHLY, CDR2 FYNNEI. CDR3 amino acids: CASSGTGSNQPQHF. CDR3 in DNA: TGTGCCAGCAGCGGTACGGGTAGCAATCAGCCCCAGCATTTT.

This rearrangement joins TRBV5-1 to TRBJ2-3; 7 positions agree with TRBD2. This CDR3 is 15 amino acids long. J lost 4 bases, V lost 3 bases, and 8 bases had no gene match. The germline V gene encodes CDR1 SGHRS and CDR2 YFSETQ. The CDR3 DNA is TGCGCCAGCAGCTCAAGCGGGACCTCCTCAGATACGCAGTATTTT. Translation gives CASSSSGTSSDTQYF.

This clone was recorded a few times. V gene TRBV11-2 combines with J gene TRBJ1-3; 7 bases agree with TRBD1. This CDR3 is built from 15 residues. V lost 4 bases and J lost 4; bases outside the gene matches: 7. Germline values: CDR1 SGHAT, CDR2 FQNNGV. The CDR3 DNA reads TGTGCCAGCAGCTCGCGGACAGGTCAAGGAAACACCATATATTTT. Its protein is CASSSRTGQGNTIYF.

The J gene is TRBJ1-1, the V gene TRBV7-9; 8 bases match TRBD1. The V gene's germline CDR1 is SEHNR and CDR2 FQNEAQ (reference sequence). CDR3 size: 13 residues. The V segment lost 0 bases and the J segment 11 bases; nucleotides outside the gene matches: 5. This CDR3 is CASSLAQGAGAFF. CDR3 coding DNA: TGTGCCAGCAGCTTAGCCCAGGGGGCAGGGGCTTTCTTT.